This T cell receptor beta chain is drawn from a study of hypomethylating agent response in myelodysplastic syndrome. The V gene's germline CDR1 is SGHAT and CDR2 FQNNGV. CDR3 length equals 13 residues. Trimming removed 5 bases at V and 4 bases at J, with 9 bases between. The assay was immunoSEQ multiplex PCR, and TCRdb's table has in-frame clones only and misses some. The profile shows 1,000 to 1,500 clones, under 90% of them singletons. Sequenced material: bone marrow, taken before or after starting hypomethylating agent treatment for myelodysplastic syndrome (not recorded which). This TCR came from a human donor with myelodysplastic syndrome. This rearrangement joins TRBV11-2 to TRBJ2-1; a possible D gene is TRBD2 (6 bases). The CDR3 region has the DNA TGTGCCAGCAGCACCGGGACTTACAATGAGCAGTTCTTC. Its protein product is CASSTGTYNEQFF.